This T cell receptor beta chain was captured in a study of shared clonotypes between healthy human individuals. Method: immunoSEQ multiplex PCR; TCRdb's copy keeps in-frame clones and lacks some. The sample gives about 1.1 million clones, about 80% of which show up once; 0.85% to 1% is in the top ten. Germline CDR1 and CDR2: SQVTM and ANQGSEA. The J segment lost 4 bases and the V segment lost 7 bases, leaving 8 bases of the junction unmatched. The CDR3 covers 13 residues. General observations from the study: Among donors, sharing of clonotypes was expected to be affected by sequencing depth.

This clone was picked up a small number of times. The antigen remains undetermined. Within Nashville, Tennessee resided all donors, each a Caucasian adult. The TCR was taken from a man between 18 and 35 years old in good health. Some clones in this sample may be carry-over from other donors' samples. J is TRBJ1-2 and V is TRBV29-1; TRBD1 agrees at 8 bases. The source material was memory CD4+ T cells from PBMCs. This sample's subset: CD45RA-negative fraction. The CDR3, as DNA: TGCAGCGCTTCAACCGGGACAGGCTATGGCTACACCTTC. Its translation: CSASTGTGYGYTF.